This T cell receptor beta chain was observed in a study of T cell responses to AZD1222 COVID-19 vaccine. Points from the study as a whole: The sample set comprised mostly white British donors with more females, and clonal diversity was possibly underestimated. Among spike-specific TCRs, nearly half reportedly target unmutated variant regions. An increase in Spike-specific TCR breadth and depth was observed after two AZD1222 doses.

CDR3 length: 17 residues. J lost 0 bases, V lost 5 bases, and 7 bases had no gene match. Germline V gives CDR1 MNHNY, CDR2 SVGAGI (reference sequence). On this clone itself: The antigen remains unidentified.

This table comes from immunoSEQ multiplex PCR, and its TCRdb copy is limited to in-frame clones, with some not included. The sample lists roughly 50,000 clones, approximately 86% seen once, with around 6.5% in the top ten. This TCR was recovered from an adult who received the AZD1222 COVID-19 vaccine. The V call is TRBV6-6, the J call TRBJ2-7; 13 nucleotides match TRBD2. This material consisted of peripheral blood, taken 28 days after the second AZD1222 dose. CDR3: CASSPGTSGVSSYEQYF. In DNA form, the CDR3 reads TGTGCCAGCAGTCCCGGGACTAGCGGGGTAAGCTCCTACGAGCAGTACTTC.